Shown below are 19 T cell receptor beta chains from a single sample sequenced in a study of shared clonotypes between healthy human individuals. Clones were sequenced by immunoSEQ multiplex PCR, and TCRdb holds only the in-frame ones, with some missing. The sample yields 2 million to 2.5 million clones, 85% to 95% seen once. Sequencing was performed on naive CD4+ T cells from PBMCs. As to subset: CD45RA+ positively selected. These receptors were obtained from a man aged 18 to 35 in good health. Some clones in this sample may be carry-over from other donors' samples.

Notes on this clone: The same CDR3 also results from other DNA sequences found in this sample. The rearrangement uses TRBV5-1 and TRBJ2-7; maybe TRBD1 (6 bases). V dropped 5 bases and J dropped 0 bases, with 9 bases sitting between them. CDR1 is SGHRS and CDR2 is YFSETQ in the germline V gene. CDR3 size: 13 residues. CDR3: CASSRTDSYEQYF. The CDR3 DNA sequence: TGCGCCAGCAGTCGGACAGACTCCTACGAGCAGTACTTC.

A remark on this clone: The identical CDR3 is also encoded by other nucleotide sequences in the sample. The gene calls are TRBV5-1 and TRBJ1-1, with D perhaps matching TRBD1 (5 bases). Germline V gives CDR1 SGHRS, CDR2 YFSETQ. The CDR3 totals 15 residues. V was trimmed by 0 bases and J by 0 bases, leaving 9 bases between them. CDR3 coding DNA: TGCGCCAGCAGCTTGGCCGGAGGGGTGAACACTGAAGCTTTCTTT. Translated: CASSLAGGVNTEAFF.

CDR3 nucleotide sequence: TGTGCCAGCAGTGAAACTCGAGGGTCCCAAGAGACCCAGTACTTC. It yields the protein CASSETRGSQETQYF. The chain combines TRBV2 with TRBJ2-5; perhaps TRBD2 as D (5 bases). The CDR3 runs 15 residues. Trimming removed 2 bases at V and 1 base at J, with 11 bases between. The germline V gene encodes CDR1 SNHLY and CDR2 FYNNEI.

This chain uses TRBV5-1 with TRBJ2-7; D is ambiguous. The V end was cut by 0 bases, the J end by 3 bases, with 16 bases between. The CDR3 extends over 16 amino acids. Germline-derived CDR1 and CDR2 are SGHRS and YFSETQ. The CDR3, as DNA: TGCGCCAGCAGCTTGGTGGCCACTACGAACGGCTACGAGCAGTACTTC. Its translation: CASSLVATTNGYEQYF. Based on the CDR3 plus reference TRBV5-1 and TRBJ2-7, the full variable domain is KAGVTQTPRYLIKTRGQQVTLSCSPISGHRSVSWYQQTPGQGLQFLFEYFSETQRNKGNFPGRFSGRQFSNSRSEMNVSTLELGDSALYLCASSLVATTNGYEQYFGPGTRLTVT.

This rearrangement joins TRBV30 to TRBJ1-1; D is perhaps TRBD1 (5 bases). The CDR3 has 12 residues. V dropped 8 bases and J dropped 0 bases, with 10 bases sitting between them. From germline, CDR1 is GTSNPN and CDR2 SVGIG (reference sequence). The CDR3 spells CAGDLVNTEAFF. In DNA, the CDR3 is TGTGCCGGGGACCTCGTGAACACTGAAGCTTTCTTT. Using reference TRBV30 and TRBJ1-1 for the parts outside the CDR3, the full variable domain is SQTIHQWPATLVQPVGSPLSLECTVEGTSNPNLYWYRQAAGRGLQLLFYSVGIGQISSEVPQNLSASRPQDRQFILSSKKLLLSDSGFYLCAGDLVNTEAFFGQGTRLTVV.

This chain joins TRBV5-6 and TRBJ1-1; 7 bases match TRBD1. After removal of 4 bases from V and 1 base from J, the junction contained 4 bases not matched to a gene. CDR3 length equals 14 residues. Germline CDR1 is SGHDT and CDR2 is YYEEEE. The CDR3 loop is CASSPGTANTEAFF. For the CDR3, the DNA is TGTGCCAGCAGCCCCGGGACAGCGAACACTGAAGCTTTCTTT.

The rearrangement uses TRBV18 and TRBJ2-5; a possible D gene is TRBD2 (6 bases). CDR3 length: 16 amino acids. V was shortened by 4 bases and J by 1 base, with 16 bases between the two germline ends. Germline CDR1 is KGHSH and CDR2 is LQKENI. The CDR3 sequence is CASSLGGGVGQETQYF. The DNA of the CDR3 is TGTGCCAGCTCACTCGGAGGAGGGGTCGGCCAAGAGACCCAGTACTTC.

The V gene is TRBV6-1, the J gene TRBJ2-7, with D possibly being TRBD2 (5 bases). With 11 bases removed from V and 1 base from J, the gap between germline ends came to 12 bases. Per the germline V gene, CDR1 is MNHNS and CDR2 is SASEGT. This CDR3 has 12 residues. CDR3 nucleotide sequence: TGTGCCTGCCGTCCGGGATCCTACGAGCAGTACTTC. Encoded protein: CACRPGSYEQYF.

The chain recombines TRBV10-3 with TRBJ2-3; the D is unclear. Germline V CDR1 and CDR2: ENHRY, SYGVKD. V was trimmed by 1 base and J by 1 base, leaving 12 bases between them. This CDR3 has 16 residues. This CDR3 is CAISEWQDRGTDTQYF. The CDR3 DNA reads TGTGCCATCAGTGAGTGGCAGGATAGGGGCACAGATACGCAGTATTTT.

The chain combines TRBV29-1 with TRBJ1-1, with 8 bases aligning to TRBD1. The CDR3 contains 13 residues. J gave up 3 bases and V 6 bases, and 6 bases lay outside the gene matches. Germline CDR1 is SQVTM and CDR2 is ANQGSEA. This chain's CDR3 is CSVGQGHDTEAFF. For the CDR3, the DNA is TGCAGCGTAGGACAGGGTCACGACACTGAAGCTTTCTTT.

This clone was observed a single time. The chain links TRBV6-1 to TRBJ2-2; 11 bases are shared with TRBD2. The germline V gene has CDR1 MNHNS and CDR2 SASEGT. This CDR3 spans 15 amino acids. V dropped 7 bases and J dropped 3; count of bases not matched to a gene: 4. CDR3 DNA: TGTGCCAGCATAGGGACTAGCGGATACACCGGGGAGCTGTTTTTT. Protein: CASIGTSGYTGELFF.

The V gene is TRBV5-4, the J gene TRBJ2-2, with D hard to call. V lost 4 bases and J lost 6, with 10 bases in between. Germline V lookup: CDR1 SGHNT, CDR2 YYREEE (reference sequence). This CDR3 region has 13 residues. The CDR3: CASSASSPGELFF. For the CDR3, the DNA is TGTGCCAGCAGCGCCTCGAGCCCCGGGGAGCTGTTTTTT.

Here the CDR3 reads CASSFSRPNYEQYF. Written as DNA, the CDR3 is TGTGCCAGCAGTTTCTCCCGCCCGAACTACGAGCAGTACTTC. This chain connects TRBV27 to TRBJ2-7, with D unclear. Trimming left V 3 bases short and J 3 bases short, with 12 bases between. CDR1 MNHEY and CDR2 SMNVEV come from the germline V gene (reference sequence). CDR3 length: 14 residues.

Note on this clone: Other DNA sequences from this sample encode an identical CDR3 as well. This chain connects TRBV27 to TRBJ2-6; D uncertain. Germline V gene lookup returns CDR1 MNHEY and CDR2 SMNVEV (reference sequence). This CDR3 spans 14 amino acids. Deletions cut 2 bases from V and 0 bases from J, with 2 bases between. This chain's CDR3 is CASSLLSGANVLTF. The CDR3 nucleotides read TGTGCCAGCAGTTTACTCTCTGGGGCCAACGTCCTGACTTTC.

This chain connects TRBV23-1 to TRBJ1-5, with D tentatively TRBD1 (5 bases). TRBV23-1 qualifies as an ORF whose function is uncertain. There are 16 residues in the CDR3. V was trimmed by 4 bases and J by 3 bases, leaving 16 bases between them. The CDR3 spells CASSRGEEGPNQPQHF. CDR3 coding DNA: TGCGCCAGCAGTCGGGGGGAGGAGGGACCCAATCAGCCCCAGCATTTT.

The V gene is TRBV5-5, the J gene TRBJ2-7, with D perhaps matching TRBD2 (5 bases). CDR1 is SGHKS and CDR2 is YYEKEE in the germline V gene (reference sequence). V shed 3 bases and J shed 4 bases, with 17 bases lying between them. The CDR3 loop spans 15 amino acids. CDR3 residues: CASSSGSGLGYEQYF. For the CDR3, the DNA is TGTGCCAGCAGCTCCGGGTCGGGGTTAGGGTACGAGCAGTACTTC.

The CDR3 region has the DNA TGTGCCAGTAGCTTTACCGGGGAAGGCAATCAGCCCCAGCATTTT. Amino acid sequence: CASSFTGEGNQPQHF. This chain uses TRBV19 with TRBJ1-5; D ambiguous. Germline V CDR1 and CDR2: LNHDA, SQIVND (reference sequence). Trimming shortened V by 6 bases and J by 2 bases, and 14 bases separated the two germline ends. The CDR3 has 15 amino acids.

This chain joins TRBV6-5 and TRBJ1-1; a possible D gene is TRBD1 (5 bases). Trimming removed 2 bases from V and 3 bases from J, with 16 bases in between. Germline V gives CDR1 MNHEY, CDR2 SVGAGI. The CDR3 consists of 16 residues. CDR3 region: CASSYGMRGGDTEAFF. CDR3 coding DNA: TGTGCCAGCAGTTACGGAATGAGGGGAGGGGACACTGAAGCTTTCTTT.

The chain uses TRBV5-1 and TRBJ2-7; D remains unclear. Germline V lookup: CDR1 SGHRS, CDR2 YFSETQ. Trimming removed 0 bases from V and 1 base from J, with 8 bases in between. The CDR3 spans 14 residues. CDR3: CASSLATESYEQYF. In DNA, the CDR3 is TGCGCCAGCAGCTTGGCGACGGAATCCTACGAGCAGTACTTC.